This TCR beta chain was identified during a study of shared clonotypes between healthy human individuals. Study summary: Every donor yielded three CD4 naive, three CD4 memory, two CD8 naive and one CD8 memory plate.

This clone was observed a single time. Sequencing was performed with immunoSEQ multiplex PCR; in TCRdb, only in-frame clones are kept and a portion is missing. The sample yields millions of clones, just over 90% seen once. This CDR3 is built from 16 residues. Germline CDR1 and CDR2: SGDLS and YYNGEE. Trimming at V came to 0 bases and at J to 8 bases, leaving 10 bases not matched to a gene. This receptor was obtained from a man aged 18-30 years in good health. The gene calls are TRBV9 and TRBJ2-1, with 8 bases matching TRBD2. Sequencing input: naive CD4+ T cells sorted from blood. Documented subset: CD45RA+ positively selected. The CDR3 loop is CASSVGLAGQSYEQFF. The CDR3 nucleotides are TGTGCCAGCAGCGTAGGCCTAGCGGGCCAGTCCTATGAGCAGTTCTTC.